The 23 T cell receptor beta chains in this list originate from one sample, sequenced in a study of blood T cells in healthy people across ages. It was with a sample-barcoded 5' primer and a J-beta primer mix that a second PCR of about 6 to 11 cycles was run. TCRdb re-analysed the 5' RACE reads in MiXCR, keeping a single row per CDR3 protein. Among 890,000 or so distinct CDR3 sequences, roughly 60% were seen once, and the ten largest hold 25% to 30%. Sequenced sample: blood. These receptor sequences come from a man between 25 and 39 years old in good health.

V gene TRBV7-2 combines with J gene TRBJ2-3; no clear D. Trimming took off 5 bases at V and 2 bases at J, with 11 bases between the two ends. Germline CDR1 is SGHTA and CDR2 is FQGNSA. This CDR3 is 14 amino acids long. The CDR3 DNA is TGTGCCAGCAGCAAACCACCTCTCACAGATACGCAGTATTTT. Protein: CASSKPPLTDTQYF.

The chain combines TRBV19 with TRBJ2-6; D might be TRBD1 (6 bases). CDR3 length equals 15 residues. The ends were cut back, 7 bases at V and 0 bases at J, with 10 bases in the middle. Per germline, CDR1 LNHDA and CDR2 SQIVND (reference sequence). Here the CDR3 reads CASTEDSSGANVLTF. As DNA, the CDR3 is TGTGCCAGTACCGAGGACAGCTCTGGGGCCAACGTCCTGACTTTC.

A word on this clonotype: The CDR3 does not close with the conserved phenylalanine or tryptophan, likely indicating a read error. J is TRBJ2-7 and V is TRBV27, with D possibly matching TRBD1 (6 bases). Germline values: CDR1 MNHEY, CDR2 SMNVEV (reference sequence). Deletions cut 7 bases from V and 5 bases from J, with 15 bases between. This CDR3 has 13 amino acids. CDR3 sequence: CASTTGRSDEQYL. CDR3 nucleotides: TGTGCCAGCACAACAGGGCGGAGCGACGAGCAGTACTTA.

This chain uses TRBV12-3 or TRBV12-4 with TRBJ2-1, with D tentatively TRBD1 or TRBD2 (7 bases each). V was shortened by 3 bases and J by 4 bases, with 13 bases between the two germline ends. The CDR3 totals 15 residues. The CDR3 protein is CASSLRGGQYNEQFF. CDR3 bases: TGTGCCAGCAGTTTGAGGGGGGGACAGTACAATGAGCAGTTCTTC.

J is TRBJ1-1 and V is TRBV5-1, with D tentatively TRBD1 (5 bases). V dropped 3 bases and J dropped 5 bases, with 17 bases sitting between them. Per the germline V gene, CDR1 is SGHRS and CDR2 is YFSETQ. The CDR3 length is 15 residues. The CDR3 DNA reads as TGCGCCAGCAGCTCCCAGGGAGCTGGTTGGACTGAAGCTTTCTTT. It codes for CASSSQGAGWTEAFF.

The CDR3 reads CASSLDRLETQYF. The CDR3 bases are TGTGCCAGCAGTTTAGACAGGTTGGAGACCCAGTACTTC. V and J are TRBV27 and TRBJ2-5, with D perhaps TRBD1 (6 bases). CDR3 length: 13 amino acids. Germline V gene sequence: CDR1 MNHEY, CDR2 SMNVEV (reference sequence). V dropped 2 bases and J dropped 5 bases, with 9 bases sitting between them.

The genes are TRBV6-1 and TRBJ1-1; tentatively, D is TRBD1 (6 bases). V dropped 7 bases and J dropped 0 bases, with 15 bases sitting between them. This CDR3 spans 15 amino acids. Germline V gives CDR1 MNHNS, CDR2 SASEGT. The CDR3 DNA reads TGTGCCAGCAAACAGGACAGCTACATGAACACTGAAGCTTTCTTT. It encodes CASKQDSYMNTEAFF.

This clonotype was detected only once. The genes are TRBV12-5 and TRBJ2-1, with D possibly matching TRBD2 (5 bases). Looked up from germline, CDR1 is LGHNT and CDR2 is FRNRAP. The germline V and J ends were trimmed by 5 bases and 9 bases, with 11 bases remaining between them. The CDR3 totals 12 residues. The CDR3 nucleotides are TGTGCTAGTGGTCTAGGGCGGGTTGAGCAGTTCTTC. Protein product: CASGLGRVEQFF.

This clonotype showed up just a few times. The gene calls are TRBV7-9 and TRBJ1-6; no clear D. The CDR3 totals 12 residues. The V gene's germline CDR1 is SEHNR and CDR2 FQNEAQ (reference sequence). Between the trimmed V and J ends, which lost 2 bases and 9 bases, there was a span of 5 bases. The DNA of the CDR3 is TGTGCCAGCAGCTTATCCAGTTCACCCCTCCACTTT. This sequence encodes CASSLSSSPLHF.

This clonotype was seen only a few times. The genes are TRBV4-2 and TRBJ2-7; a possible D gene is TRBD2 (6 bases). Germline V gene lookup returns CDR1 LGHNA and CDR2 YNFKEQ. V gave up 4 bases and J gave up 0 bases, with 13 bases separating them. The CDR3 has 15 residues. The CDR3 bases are TGTGCCAGCAGCCGGGACTTCTCGGGCTCCTACGAGCAGTACTTC. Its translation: CASSRDFSGSYEQYF.

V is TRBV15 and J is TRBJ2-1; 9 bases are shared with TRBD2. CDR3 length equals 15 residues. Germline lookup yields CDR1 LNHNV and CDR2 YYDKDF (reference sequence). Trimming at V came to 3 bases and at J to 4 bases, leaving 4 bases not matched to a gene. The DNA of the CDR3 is TGTGCCACCAGCAGTAGCGGGGGACAATACAATGAGCAGTTCTTC. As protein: CATSSSGGQYNEQFF.

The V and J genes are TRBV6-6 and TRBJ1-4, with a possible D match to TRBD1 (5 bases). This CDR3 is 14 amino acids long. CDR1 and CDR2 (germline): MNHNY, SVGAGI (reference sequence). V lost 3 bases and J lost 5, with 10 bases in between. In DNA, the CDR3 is TGTGCCAGCAGTTATAGGGGATCAAATGAAAAACTGTTTTTT. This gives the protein CASSYRGSNEKLFF.

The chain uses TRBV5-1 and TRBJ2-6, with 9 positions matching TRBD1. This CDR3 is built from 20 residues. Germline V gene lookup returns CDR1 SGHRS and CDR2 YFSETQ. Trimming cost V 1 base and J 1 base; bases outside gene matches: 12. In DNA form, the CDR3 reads TGCGCCAGCAGCTTGAGGGTCCGGGACAGGGTAGCATCTGGGGCCAACGTCCTGACTTTC. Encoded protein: CASSLRVRDRVASGANVLTF.

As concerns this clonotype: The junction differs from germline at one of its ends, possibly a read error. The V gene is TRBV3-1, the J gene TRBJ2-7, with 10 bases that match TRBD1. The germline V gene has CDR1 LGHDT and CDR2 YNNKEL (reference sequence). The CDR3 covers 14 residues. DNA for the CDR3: TGTGCCAGCATCCAAGGGACAGGGGTTCGCGAGCAGTACTTC. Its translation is CASIQGTGVREQYF.

This CDR3 reads CASSLVQQYEQYF. Written as DNA, the CDR3 is TGTGCCAGCAGTTTAGTTCAACAGTACGAGCAGTACTTC. The V call is TRBV12-3 or TRBV12-4, the J call TRBJ2-4; D not certain. The J call may be wrong; the DNA end is better matched by TRBJ2-7. This CDR3 has 13 amino acids.

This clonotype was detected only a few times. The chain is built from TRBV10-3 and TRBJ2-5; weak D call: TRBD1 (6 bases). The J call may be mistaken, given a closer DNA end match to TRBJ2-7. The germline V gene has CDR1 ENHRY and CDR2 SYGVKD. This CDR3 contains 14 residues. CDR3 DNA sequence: TGTGCCATCCGAGCCCGGGACATAGCCTACGAGCAGTACTTC. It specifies CAIRARDIAYEQYF.

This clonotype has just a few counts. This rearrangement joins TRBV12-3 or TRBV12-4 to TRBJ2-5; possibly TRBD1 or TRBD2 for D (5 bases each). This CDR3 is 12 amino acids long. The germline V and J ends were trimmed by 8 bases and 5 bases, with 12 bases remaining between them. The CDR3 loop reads CASSSGTETQYF. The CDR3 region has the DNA TGTGCCAGCTCATCAGGGACCGAGACCCAGTACTTC.

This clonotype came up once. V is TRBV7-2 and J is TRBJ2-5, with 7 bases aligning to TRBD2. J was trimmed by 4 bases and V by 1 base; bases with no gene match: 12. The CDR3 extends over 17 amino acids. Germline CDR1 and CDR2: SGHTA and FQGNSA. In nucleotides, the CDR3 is TGTGCCAGCAGCTTAGGGGTTACTGGCGGGGGAAGAGAGACCCAGTACTTC. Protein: CASSLGVTGGGRETQYF.

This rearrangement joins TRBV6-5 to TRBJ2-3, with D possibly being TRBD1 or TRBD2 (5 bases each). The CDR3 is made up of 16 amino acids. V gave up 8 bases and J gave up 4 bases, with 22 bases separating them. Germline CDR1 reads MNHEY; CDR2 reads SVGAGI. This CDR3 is CASLLRLGEGSDTQYF. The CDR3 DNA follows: TGTGCCAGCTTACTCCGGCTGGGGGAAGGTTCAGATACGCAGTATTTT.

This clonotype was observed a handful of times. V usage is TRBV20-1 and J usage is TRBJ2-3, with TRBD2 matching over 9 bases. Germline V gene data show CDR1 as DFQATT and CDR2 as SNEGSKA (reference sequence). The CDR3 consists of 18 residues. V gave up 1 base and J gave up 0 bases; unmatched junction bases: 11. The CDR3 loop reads CSARVVAGVRTSTDTQYF. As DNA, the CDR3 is TGCAGTGCTAGAGTTGTAGCGGGGGTTCGCACTAGCACAGATACGCAGTATTTT.

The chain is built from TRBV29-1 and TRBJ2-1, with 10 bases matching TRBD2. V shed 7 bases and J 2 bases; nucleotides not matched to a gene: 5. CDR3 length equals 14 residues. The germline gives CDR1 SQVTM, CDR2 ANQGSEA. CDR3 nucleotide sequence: TGCAGCGCCATACTAGCGGGGCCCTACAATGAGCAGTTCTTC. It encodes CSAILAGPYNEQFF.

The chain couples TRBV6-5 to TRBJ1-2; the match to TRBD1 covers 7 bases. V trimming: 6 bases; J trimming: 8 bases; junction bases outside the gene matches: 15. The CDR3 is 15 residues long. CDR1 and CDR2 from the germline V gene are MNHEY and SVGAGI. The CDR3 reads CASSQTGVAPLGYTF. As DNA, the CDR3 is TGTGCCAGCAGCCAAACAGGGGTCGCCCCGTTGGGCTACACCTTC.

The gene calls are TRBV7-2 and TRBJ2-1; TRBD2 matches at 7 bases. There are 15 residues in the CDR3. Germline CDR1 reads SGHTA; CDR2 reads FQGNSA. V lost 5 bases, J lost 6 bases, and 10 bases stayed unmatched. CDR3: CASSPRGGTGNEQFF. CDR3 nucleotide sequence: TGTGCCAGCAGCCCCCGCGGGGGAACCGGCAATGAGCAGTTCTTC.